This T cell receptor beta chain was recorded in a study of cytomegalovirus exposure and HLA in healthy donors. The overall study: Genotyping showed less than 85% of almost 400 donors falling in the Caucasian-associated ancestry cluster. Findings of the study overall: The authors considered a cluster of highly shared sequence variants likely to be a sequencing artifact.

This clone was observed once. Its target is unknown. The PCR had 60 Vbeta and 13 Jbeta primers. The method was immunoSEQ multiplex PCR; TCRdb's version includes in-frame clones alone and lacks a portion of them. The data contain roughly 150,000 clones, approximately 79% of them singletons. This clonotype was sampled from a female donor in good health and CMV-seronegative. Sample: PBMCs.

CDR3 residues: CASSLGQGVYEQYF. The CDR3 coding sequence is TGTGCCAGCAGCTTAGGACAGGGGGTCTACGAGCAGTACTTC. The gene calls are TRBV7-6 and TRBJ2-7; 9 nucleotides match TRBD1. Germline assignment: CDR1 SGHVS and CDR2 FNYEAQ. The CDR3 extends over 14 amino acids. V was clipped by 1 base and J by 3 bases; unmatched bases: 1.